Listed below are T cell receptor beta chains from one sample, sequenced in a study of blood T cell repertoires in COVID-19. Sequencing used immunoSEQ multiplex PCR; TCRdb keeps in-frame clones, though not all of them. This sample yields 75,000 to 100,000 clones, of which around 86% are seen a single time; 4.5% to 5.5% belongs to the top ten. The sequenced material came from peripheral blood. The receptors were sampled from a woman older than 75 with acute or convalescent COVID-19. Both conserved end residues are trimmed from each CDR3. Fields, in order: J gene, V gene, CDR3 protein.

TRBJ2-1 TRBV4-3 ASSPYFVTGGSYNEQF
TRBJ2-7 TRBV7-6 ASSLHLRDRDYEQY
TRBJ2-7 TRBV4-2 ASSQEAGANSYEQY
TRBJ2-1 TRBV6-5 ASSSGGGGANEQF
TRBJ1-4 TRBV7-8 ASSLTTEGEKLF
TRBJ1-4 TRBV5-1 ASSLKTGGNGKLF
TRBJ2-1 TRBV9 ASSVASGGNNEQF
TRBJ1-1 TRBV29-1 SGSGTNTEAF
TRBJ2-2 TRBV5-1 ASSQLAGLNTGELF
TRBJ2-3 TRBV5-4 ASSVTGSDTQY
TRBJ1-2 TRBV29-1 SVVTESNYGYT
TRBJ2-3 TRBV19 ASSISAADTQY